The T cell receptor (beta chain) under discussion was sequenced for a study of T cells in localized non-small cell lung cancer. Profiled with immunoSEQ multiplex PCR; TCRdb holds only in-frame clones, not every one. The sample contains fewer than 95,000 clones, about nine tenths of which appear only once. The CDR3 extends over 17 amino acids. Trimming left V 3 bases short and J 0 bases short, with 12 bases between. The germline gives CDR1 SGHDN, CDR2 FVKESK. This material consisted of PBMCs, taken before any cancer treatment. The chain employs TRBV14 and TRBJ2-6; no clear D. The sequence came from a woman between 35 and 70 years old with stage II squamous cell lung carcinoma. The CDR3: CASSHEVSGSGANVLTF. Written as DNA, the CDR3 is TGTGCCAGCAGCCACGAGGTTTCAGGCTCTGGGGCCAACGTCCTGACTTTC.